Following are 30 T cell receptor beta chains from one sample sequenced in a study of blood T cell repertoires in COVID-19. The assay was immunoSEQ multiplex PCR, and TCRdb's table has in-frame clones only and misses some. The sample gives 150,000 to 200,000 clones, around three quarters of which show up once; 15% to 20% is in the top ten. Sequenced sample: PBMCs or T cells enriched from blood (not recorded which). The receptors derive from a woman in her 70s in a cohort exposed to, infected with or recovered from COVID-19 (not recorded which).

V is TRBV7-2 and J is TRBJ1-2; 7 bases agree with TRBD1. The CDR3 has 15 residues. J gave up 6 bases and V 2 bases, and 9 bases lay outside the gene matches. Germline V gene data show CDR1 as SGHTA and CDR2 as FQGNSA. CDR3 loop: CASSLFVQGLDGYTF. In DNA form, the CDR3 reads TGTGCCAGCAGCTTATTCGTACAGGGGCTAGATGGCTACACCTTC.

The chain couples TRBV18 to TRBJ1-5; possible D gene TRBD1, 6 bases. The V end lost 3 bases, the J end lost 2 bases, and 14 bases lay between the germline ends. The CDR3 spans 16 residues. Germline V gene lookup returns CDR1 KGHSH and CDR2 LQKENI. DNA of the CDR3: TGTGCCAGCTCACCCTCCGCAGGGGCTGGCAATCAGCCCCAGCATTTT. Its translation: CASSPSAGAGNQPQHF.

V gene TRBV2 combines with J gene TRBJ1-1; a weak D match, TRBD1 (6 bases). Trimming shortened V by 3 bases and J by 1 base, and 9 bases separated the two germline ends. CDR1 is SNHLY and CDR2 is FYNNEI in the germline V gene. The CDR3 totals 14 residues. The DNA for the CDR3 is TGTGCCAGCAGTGACGGCAGGGGGAACACTGAAGCTTTCTTT. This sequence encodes CASSDGRGNTEAFF.

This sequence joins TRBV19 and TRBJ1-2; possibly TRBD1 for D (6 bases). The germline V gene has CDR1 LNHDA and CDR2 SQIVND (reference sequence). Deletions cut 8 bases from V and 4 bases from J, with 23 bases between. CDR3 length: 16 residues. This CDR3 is CASQPSHREQSYGYTF. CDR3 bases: TGTGCCAGTCAGCCCTCCCACAGGGAGCAGAGCTATGGCTACACCTTC.

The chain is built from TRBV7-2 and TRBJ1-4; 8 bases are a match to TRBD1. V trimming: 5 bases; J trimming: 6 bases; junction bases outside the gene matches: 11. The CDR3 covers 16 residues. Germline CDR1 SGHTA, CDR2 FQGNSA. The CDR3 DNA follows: TGTGCCAGCAGCCGCGGATGGGGGACAGGAGATGAAAAACTGTTTTTT. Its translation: CASSRGWGTGDEKLFF.

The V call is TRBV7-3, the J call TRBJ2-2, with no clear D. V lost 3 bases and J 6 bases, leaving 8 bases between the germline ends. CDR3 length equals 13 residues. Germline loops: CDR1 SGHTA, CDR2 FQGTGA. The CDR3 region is CASSLSGAGELFF. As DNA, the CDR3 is TGTGCCAGCAGCTTGTCAGGTGCCGGGGAGCTGTTTTTT.

The CDR3, as DNA: TGTGCCAGCAGCGTAGCTAGTTATCGTGAGCAGTTCTTC. This codes for CASSVASYREQFF. This sequence joins TRBV9 and TRBJ2-1; D ambiguous. The CDR3 consists of 13 residues. Trimming pared 0 bases from V and 9 bases from J, leaving 10 bases between. Germline V gene sequence: CDR1 SGDLS, CDR2 YYNGEE.

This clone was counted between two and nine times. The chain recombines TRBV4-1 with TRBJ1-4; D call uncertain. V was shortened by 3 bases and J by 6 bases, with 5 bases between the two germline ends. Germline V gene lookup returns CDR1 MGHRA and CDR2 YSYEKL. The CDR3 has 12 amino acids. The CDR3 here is CASSHEDEKLFF. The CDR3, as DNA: TGCGCCAGCAGCCACGAGGATGAAAAACTGTTTTTT.

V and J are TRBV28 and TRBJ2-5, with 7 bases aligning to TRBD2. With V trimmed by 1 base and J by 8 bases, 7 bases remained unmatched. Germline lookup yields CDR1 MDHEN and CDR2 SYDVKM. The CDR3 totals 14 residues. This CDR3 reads CASSLSTGGRTQYF. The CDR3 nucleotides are TGTGCCAGCAGTTTATCCACGGGAGGTCGAACCCAGTACTTC.

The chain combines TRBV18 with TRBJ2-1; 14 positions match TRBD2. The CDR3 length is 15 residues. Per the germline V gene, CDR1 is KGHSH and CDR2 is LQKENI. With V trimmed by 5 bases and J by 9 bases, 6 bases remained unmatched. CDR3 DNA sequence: TGTGCCAGCTCATGGAGGACTAGCGGGGGGATTGAGCAGTTCTTC. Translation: CASSWRTSGGIEQFF.

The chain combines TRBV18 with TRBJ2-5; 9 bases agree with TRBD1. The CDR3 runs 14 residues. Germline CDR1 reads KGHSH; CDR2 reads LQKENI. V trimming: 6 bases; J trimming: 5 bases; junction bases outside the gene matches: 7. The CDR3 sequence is CASSWTGVLETQYF. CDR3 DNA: TGTGCCAGCTCGTGGACAGGGGTACTCGAGACCCAGTACTTC.

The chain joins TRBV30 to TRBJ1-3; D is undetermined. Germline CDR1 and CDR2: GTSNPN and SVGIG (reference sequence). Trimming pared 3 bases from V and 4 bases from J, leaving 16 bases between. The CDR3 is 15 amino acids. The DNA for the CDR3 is TGTGCCTGGAGCCCGCTTGACATGCTAGGAAACACCATATATTTT. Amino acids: CAWSPLDMLGNTIYF.

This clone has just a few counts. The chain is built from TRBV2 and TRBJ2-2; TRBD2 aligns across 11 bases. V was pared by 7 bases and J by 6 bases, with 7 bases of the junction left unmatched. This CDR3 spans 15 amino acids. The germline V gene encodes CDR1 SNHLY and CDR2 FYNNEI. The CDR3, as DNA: TGTGCCAGCATTCGTAGCGGGAGGGGCGCCGGGGAGCTGTTTTTT. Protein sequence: CASIRSGRGAGELFF.

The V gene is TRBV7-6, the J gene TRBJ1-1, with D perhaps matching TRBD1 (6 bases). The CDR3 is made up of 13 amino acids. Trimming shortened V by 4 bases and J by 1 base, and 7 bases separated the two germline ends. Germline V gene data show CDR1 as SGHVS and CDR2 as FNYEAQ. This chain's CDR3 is CASSSGQNTEAFF. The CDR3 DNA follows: TGTGCCAGCAGCTCGGGACAGAACACTGAAGCTTTCTTT.

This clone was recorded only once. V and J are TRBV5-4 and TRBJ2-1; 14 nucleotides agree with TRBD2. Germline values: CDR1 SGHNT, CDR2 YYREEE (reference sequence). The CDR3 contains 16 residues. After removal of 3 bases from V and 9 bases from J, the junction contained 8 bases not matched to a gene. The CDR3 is CASSSRTSGRLGEQFF. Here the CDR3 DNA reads TGTGCCAGCAGCTCTCGGACTAGCGGGAGGTTGGGTGAGCAGTTCTTC. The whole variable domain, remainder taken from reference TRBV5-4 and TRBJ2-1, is ETGVTQSPTHLIKTRGQQVTLRCSSQSGHNTVSWYQQALGQGPQFIFQYYREEENGRGNFPPRFSGLQFPNYSSELNVNALELDDSALYLCASSSRTSGRLGEQFFGPGTRLTVL.

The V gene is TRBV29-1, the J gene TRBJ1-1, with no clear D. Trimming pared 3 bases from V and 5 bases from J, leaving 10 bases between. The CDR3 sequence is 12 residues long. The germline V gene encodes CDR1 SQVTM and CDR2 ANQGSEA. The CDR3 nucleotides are TGCAGCGTTGATAGAGGAGGGACTGAAGCTTTCTTT. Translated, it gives CSVDRGGTEAFF.

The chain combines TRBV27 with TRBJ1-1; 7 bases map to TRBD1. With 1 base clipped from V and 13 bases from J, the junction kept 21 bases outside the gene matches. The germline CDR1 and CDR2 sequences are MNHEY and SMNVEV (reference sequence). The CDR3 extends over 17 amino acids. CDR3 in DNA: TGTGCCAGCAGTTTATTAAGTAGAGGGGGCGCCGGTCTTTTGCTTTTCTTT. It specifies CASSLLSRGGAGLLLFF.

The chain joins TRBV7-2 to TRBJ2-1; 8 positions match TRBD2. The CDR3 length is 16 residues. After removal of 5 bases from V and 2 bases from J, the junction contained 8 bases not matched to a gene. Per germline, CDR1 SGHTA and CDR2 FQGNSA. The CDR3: CASSLRGRTTYNEQFF. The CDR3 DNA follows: TGTGCCAGCAGCCTCCGCGGGAGGACGACCTACAATGAGCAGTTCTTC.

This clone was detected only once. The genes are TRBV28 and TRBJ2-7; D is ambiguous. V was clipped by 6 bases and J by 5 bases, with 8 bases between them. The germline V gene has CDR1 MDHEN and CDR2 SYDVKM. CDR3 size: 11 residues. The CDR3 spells CASRVSDEQYF. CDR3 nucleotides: TGTGCCAGCAGGGTATCGGACGAGCAGTACTTC. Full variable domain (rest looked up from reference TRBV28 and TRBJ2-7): DVKVTQSSRYLVKRTGEKVFLECVQDMDHENMFWYRQDPGLGLRLIYFSYDVKMKEKGDIPEGYSVSREKKERFSLILESASTNQTSMYLCASRVSDEQYFGPGTRLTVT.

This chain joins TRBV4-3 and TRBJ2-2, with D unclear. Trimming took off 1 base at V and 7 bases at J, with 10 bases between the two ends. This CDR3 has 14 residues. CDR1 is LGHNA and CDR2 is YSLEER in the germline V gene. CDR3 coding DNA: TGCGCCAGCAGCCAAGTGGAGTGGGTCGGGGAGCTGTTTTTT. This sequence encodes CASSQVEWVGELFF.

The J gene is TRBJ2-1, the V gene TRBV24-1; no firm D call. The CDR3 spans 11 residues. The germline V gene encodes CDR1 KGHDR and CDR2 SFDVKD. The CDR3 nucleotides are TGTGCGGCCCAATCCTACAATGAGCAGTTCTTC. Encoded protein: CAAQSYNEQFF.

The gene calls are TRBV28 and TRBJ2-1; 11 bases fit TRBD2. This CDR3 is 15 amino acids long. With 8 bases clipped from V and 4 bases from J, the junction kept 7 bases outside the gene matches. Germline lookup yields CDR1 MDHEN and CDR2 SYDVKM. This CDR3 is CASGGLAGGYNEQFF. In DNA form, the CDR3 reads TGTGCCAGCGGGGGCCTAGCGGGAGGTTACAATGAGCAGTTCTTC.

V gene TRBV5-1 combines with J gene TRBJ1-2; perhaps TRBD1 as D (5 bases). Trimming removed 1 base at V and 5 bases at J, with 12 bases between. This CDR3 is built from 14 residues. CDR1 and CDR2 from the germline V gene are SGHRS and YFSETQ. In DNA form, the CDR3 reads TGCGCCAGCAGCTTGCAGGGCGAGGTGTATGGCTACACCTTC. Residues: CASSLQGEVYGYTF.

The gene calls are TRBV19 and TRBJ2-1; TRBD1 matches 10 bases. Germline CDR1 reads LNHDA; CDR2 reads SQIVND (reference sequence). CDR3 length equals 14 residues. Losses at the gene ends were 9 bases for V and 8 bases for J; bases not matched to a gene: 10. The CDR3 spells CASQRGQGIDEQFF. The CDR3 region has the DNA TGTGCCAGCCAACGGGGACAGGGGATCGATGAGCAGTTCTTC.

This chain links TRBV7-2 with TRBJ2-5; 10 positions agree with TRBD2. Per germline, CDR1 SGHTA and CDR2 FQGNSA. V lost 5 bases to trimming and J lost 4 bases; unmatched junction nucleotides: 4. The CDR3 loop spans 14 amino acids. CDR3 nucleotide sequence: TGTGCCAGCAGCCCCAGACTAGCGGGAGAGACCCAGTACTTC. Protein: CASSPRLAGETQYF. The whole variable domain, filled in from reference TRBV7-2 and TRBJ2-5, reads GAGVSQSPSNKVTEKGKDVELRCDPISGHTALYWYRQSLGQGLEFLIYFQGNSAPDKSGLPSDRFSAERTGGSVSTLTIQRTQQEDSAVYLCASSPRLAGETQYFGPGTRLLVL.

The DNA for the CDR3 is TGTGCCAGCTCACGAGACAAAAGAGCCCTCACAGATACGCAGTATTTT. It encodes CASSRDKRALTDTQYF. The chain recombines TRBV18 with TRBJ2-3; D call uncertain. The CDR3 extends over 16 amino acids. V was trimmed by 4 bases and J by 2 bases, leaving 16 bases between them. Germline V lookup: CDR1 KGHSH, CDR2 LQKENI.

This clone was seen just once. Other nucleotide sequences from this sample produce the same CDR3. Here the CDR3 reads CASSSRTSGSYEQYF. CDR3 coding DNA: TGTGCCAGCAGTTCAAGGACTAGCGGGAGCTACGAGCAGTACTTC. This rearrangement joins TRBV27 to TRBJ2-7; 13 positions agree with TRBD2. The CDR3 length is 15 residues. Germline V CDR1 and CDR2: MNHEY, SMNVEV (reference sequence). The V and J ends lost 4 bases and 3 bases, in that order; junction bases with no gene match: 3.

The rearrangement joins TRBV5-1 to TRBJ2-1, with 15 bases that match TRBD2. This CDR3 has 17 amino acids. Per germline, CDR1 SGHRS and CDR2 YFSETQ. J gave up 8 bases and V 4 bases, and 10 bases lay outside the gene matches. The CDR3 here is CASSPGLAGGSTDEQFF. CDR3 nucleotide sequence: TGCGCCAGCAGCCCGGGACTAGCGGGAGGCTCTACGGATGAGCAGTTCTTC.

Written as DNA, the CDR3 is TGTGCCAGCAGCCGGCTACAGGGGACCCAGTACTTC. This sequence encodes CASSRLQGTQYF. V gene TRBV14 combines with J gene TRBJ2-5; weak D call: TRBD1 (6 bases). The germline gives CDR1 SGHDN, CDR2 FVKESK. Trimming pared 4 bases from V and 7 bases from J, leaving 10 bases between. This CDR3 has 12 amino acids.

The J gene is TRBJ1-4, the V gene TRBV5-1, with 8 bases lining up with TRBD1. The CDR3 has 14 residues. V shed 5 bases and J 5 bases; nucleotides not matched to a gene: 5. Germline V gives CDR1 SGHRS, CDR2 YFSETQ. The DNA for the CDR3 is TGCGCCAGCAGTTACAGGGGGATAAATGAAAAACTGTTTTTT. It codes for CASSYRGINEKLFF.